The 26 T cell receptor beta chains presented below share a single source sample, sequenced in a study of T cells and copy number aberrations in small-cell lung cancer. The protocol was immunoSEQ multiplex PCR, while the TCRdb copy is restricted to in-frame clones and leaves out a portion. The table has roughly 6,000 clones, approximately 79% seen once; the top ten hold 7.5% to 10%. Specimen: tumor tissue. These receptors all stem from a man aged 50 to 59 with small cell lung cancer.

The chain uses TRBV30 and TRBJ2-3; TRBD2 agrees at 12 bases. The length of the CDR3 is 14 residues. Germline CDR1 and CDR2: GTSNPN and SVGIG (reference sequence). V gave up 5 bases and J gave up 4 bases; unmatched junction bases: 4. CDR3 sequence: CAWASGRAADTQYF. The CDR3 DNA sequence: TGTGCCTGGGCTAGCGGGAGGGCCGCAGATACGCAGTATTTT.

The V call is TRBV9, the J call TRBJ2-3; possibly TRBD1 for D (5 bases). The CDR3 runs to 15 residues. The ends were cut back, 8 bases at V and 0 bases at J, with 16 bases in the middle. Per germline, CDR1 SGDLS and CDR2 YYNGEE. The CDR3 here is CASGASLTSTDTQYF. In DNA, the CDR3 is TGTGCCAGTGGGGCGAGTCTCACTAGCACAGATACGCAGTATTTT. Complete variable domain (other parts from reference TRBV9 and TRBJ2-3): DSGVTQTPKHLITATGQRVTLRCSPRSGDLSVYWYQQSLDQGLQFLIQYYNGEERAKGNILERFSAQQFPDLHSELNLSSLELGDSALYFCASGASLTSTDTQYFGPGTRLTVL.

The rearrangement uses TRBV27 and TRBJ2-3, with a weak D call TRBD2 (5 bases). V was trimmed by 5 bases and J by 2 bases, leaving 11 bases between them. The germline V gene has CDR1 MNHEY and CDR2 SMNVEV (reference sequence). The CDR3 length is 14 residues. CDR3 in DNA: TGTGCCAGCAGTATTAGCGTCAACACAGATACGCAGTATTTT. Its translation is CASSISVNTDTQYF.

This sequence joins TRBV15 and TRBJ2-5; D remains unclear. Between the trimmed V and J ends, which lost 3 bases and 5 bases, there was a span of 10 bases. This CDR3 comprises 13 residues. The germline V gene encodes CDR1 LNHNV and CDR2 YYDKDF (reference sequence). CDR3 nucleotide sequence: TGTGCCACCAGCAGCCCATCGAGGGAGACCCAGTACTTC. Amino acids: CATSSPSRETQYF.

The gene calls are TRBV6-1 and TRBJ2-5; D perhaps matches TRBD1 (5 bases). The CDR3 runs to 13 residues. Per germline, CDR1 MNHNS and CDR2 SASEGT. V was cut by 6 bases and J by 5 bases, with 13 bases left in between. The CDR3 region has the DNA TGTGCCAGCAGACGTACAGGCAGGGAGACCCAGTACTTC. This gives the protein CASRRTGRETQYF.

CDR3 in amino acids: CASSFQGAIDTQYF. DNA for the CDR3: TGTGCCAGCAGCTTCCAGGGAGCGATTGATACGCAGTATTTT. The chain combines TRBV4-2 with TRBJ2-3; tentatively, D is TRBD1 or TRBD2 (5 bases each). Trimming stripped 5 bases from V and 6 bases from J, with 15 bases between. This CDR3 is 14 amino acids long. CDR1 is LGHNA and CDR2 is YNFKEQ in the germline V gene.

This chain links TRBV7-8 with TRBJ2-7; 12 bases match TRBD2. V was clipped by 5 bases and J by 11 bases; unmatched bases: 7. CDR1 and CDR2 from the germline V gene are SGHVS and FQNEAQ. There are 13 residues in the CDR3. CDR3 in amino acids: CASSIGLAGWEYF. CDR3 bases: TGTGCCAGCAGCATTGGACTAGCGGGATGGGAGTACTTC. The variable domain in full, with the rest retrieved from reference TRBV7-8 and TRBJ2-7, is GAGVSQSPRYKVAKRGQDVALRCDPISGHVSLFWYQQALGQGPEFLTYFQNEAQLDKSGLPSDRFFAERPEGSVSTLKIQRTQQEDSAVYLCASSIGLAGWEYFGPGTRLTVT.

The J gene is TRBJ1-2, the V gene TRBV6-5; possibly TRBD1 for D (5 bases). The CDR3 has 14 amino acids. Trimming stripped 2 bases from V and 8 bases from J, with 15 bases between. CDR1 is MNHEY and CDR2 is SVGAGI in the germline V gene. This CDR3 is CASSYRDGRRGYTF. The CDR3 bases are TGTGCCAGCAGTTACCGGGACGGCAGAAGAGGCTACACCTTC.

This clone qualifies as medium-sized (0.01 to 0.1%). This chain connects TRBV29-1 to TRBJ2-7; the D is unclear. V was trimmed by 5 bases and J by 6 bases, leaving 14 bases between them. Germline V gene data show CDR1 as SQVTM and CDR2 as ANQGSEA. This CDR3 spans 12 amino acids. This CDR3 reads CSVSDPEREQYF. In DNA form, the CDR3 reads TGCAGCGTTTCAGACCCCGAACGCGAGCAGTACTTC.

This sequence joins TRBV5-4 and TRBJ2-5, with TRBD2 as a possible D gene (5 bases). V was cut by 4 bases and J by 3 bases, with 10 bases left in between. CDR1 is SGHNT, CDR2 YYREEE, per germline (reference sequence). The CDR3 covers 13 residues. The CDR3 DNA is TGTGCCAGCAGCGCGGACTGGGAAGAGACCCAGTACTTC. Translation: CASSADWEETQYF.

V usage is TRBV30 and J usage is TRBJ1-4; D is possibly TRBD1 (5 bases). CDR1 GTSNPN and CDR2 SVGIG come from the germline V gene (reference sequence). CDR3 length equals 17 residues. The ends were cut back, 0 bases at V and 8 bases at J, with 22 bases in the middle. The CDR3 DNA follows: TGTGCCTGGAGTGTTGGGGGACCGAAGCGGGAAATCGAAAAACTGTTTTTT. As protein: CAWSVGGPKREIEKLFF.

The chain combines TRBV27 with TRBJ1-4, with D uncertain. This CDR3 is 14 amino acids long. In germline, CDR1 is MNHEY, CDR2 SMNVEV (reference sequence). V dropped 3 bases and J dropped 0 bases, with 5 bases sitting between them. Written as DNA, the CDR3 is TGTGCCAGCAGTTTCATGGCAACTAATGAAAAACTGTTTTTT. Translation gives CASSFMATNEKLFF.

By share, this clone ranks as medium-sized. The rearrangement joins TRBV6-5 to TRBJ1-3; TRBD1 matches 10 bases. The CDR3 has 16 residues. Germline assignment: CDR1 MNHEY and CDR2 SVGAGI. Trimming took 3 bases from V and 2 from J; bases not matched to a gene: 4. CDR3 bases: TGTGCCAGCAGTTATCGGGACAGGGGTACTGGAAACACCATATATTTT. Protein product: CASSYRDRGTGNTIYF.

The chain joins TRBV7-8 to TRBJ1-2; TRBD1 matches 8 bases. The CDR3 has 13 amino acids. The germline CDR1 and CDR2 sequences are SGHVS and FQNEAQ. V was clipped by 2 bases and J by 7 bases; unmatched bases: 3. The CDR3 here is CASSLLGQGGYTF. For the CDR3, the DNA is TGTGCCAGCAGCTTACTCGGACAGGGTGGCTACACCTTC.

This clone has just one count. V is TRBV28 and J is TRBJ1-5; TRBD1 agrees at 7 bases. The J segment lost 1 base and the V segment lost 2 bases, leaving 5 bases of the junction unmatched. The germline V gene has CDR1 MDHEN and CDR2 SYDVKM. The CDR3 runs to 16 residues. The CDR3 DNA reads as TGTGCCAGCAGTTTAAGCAGGGACAGAAGCAATCAGCCCCAGCATTTT. It codes for CASSLSRDRSNQPQHF.

As for this clone: Germline is not matched at one junction end, which may reflect a read error. The V and J genes are TRBV7-9 and TRBJ2-3; 12 positions agree with TRBD2. There are 13 residues in the CDR3. Per germline, CDR1 SEHNR and CDR2 FQNEAQ (reference sequence). CDR3 loop: CASSLVDLAGGRF. The CDR3 region has the DNA TGTGCCAGCAGCTTAGTTGACCTAGCGGGAGGGCGTTTT.

The rearrangement uses TRBV9 and TRBJ2-5; no clear D. The CDR3 is 13 residues long. Trimming stripped 0 bases from V and 4 bases from J, with 7 bases between. From germline, CDR1 is SGDLS and CDR2 YYNGEE. CDR3 sequence: CASSVGVGETQYF. In nucleotides, the CDR3 is TGTGCCAGCAGCGTAGGGGTTGGAGAGACCCAGTACTTC. The variable domain in full, with the rest retrieved from reference TRBV9 and TRBJ2-5, is DSGVTQTPKHLITATGQRVTLRCSPRSGDLSVYWYQQSLDQGLQFLIQYYNGEERAKGNILERFSAQQFPDLHSELNLSSLELGDSALYFCASSVGVGETQYFGPGTRLLVL.

V gene TRBV5-4 combines with J gene TRBJ2-3, with TRBD2 identical over 9 bases. Germline CDR1 reads SGHNT; CDR2 reads YYREEE (reference sequence). The V gene end was trimmed by 0 bases and the J gene end by 4 bases; junction bases not matched to a gene: 6. The CDR3 consists of 16 residues. CDR3 sequence reads: CASSLGLAGPADTQYF. CDR3 coding DNA: TGTGCCAGCAGCTTGGGGCTAGCGGGGCCGGCAGATACGCAGTATTTT.

This chain connects TRBV5-4 to TRBJ1-4; maybe TRBD1 (5 bases). V was clipped by 0 bases and J by 0 bases, with 9 bases between them. CDR3 size: 16 residues. Germline V CDR1 and CDR2: SGHNT, YYREEE (reference sequence). DNA for the CDR3: TGTGCCAGCAGCTTGGGACAGCCCTCAACTAATGAAAAACTGTTTTTT. This encodes CASSLGQPSTNEKLFF. Supplemented by reference TRBV5-4 and TRBJ1-4, the full variable domain reads ETGVTQSPTHLIKTRGQQVTLRCSSQSGHNTVSWYQQALGQGPQFIFQYYREEENGRGNFPPRFSGLQFPNYSSELNVNALELDDSALYLCASSLGQPSTNEKLFFGSGTQLSVL.

This clone was counted only a few times. V is TRBV27 and J is TRBJ2-1, with 10 bases matching TRBD2. Trimming took 4 bases from V and 3 from J; bases not matched to a gene: 3. The CDR3 extends over 15 amino acids. Looked up from germline, CDR1 is MNHEY and CDR2 is SMNVEV (reference sequence). CDR3 DNA: TGTGCCAGCAGTTCTGTAGCGGGAGGCTACAATGAGCAGTTCTTC. This gives the protein CASSSVAGGYNEQFF.

The V call is TRBV6-1, the J call TRBJ2-7, with 8 bases aligning to TRBD1. The germline V gene has CDR1 MNHNS and CDR2 SASEGT. The length of the CDR3 is 14 residues. The J segment lost 3 bases and the V segment lost 6 bases, leaving 7 bases of the junction unmatched. CDR3 nucleotides: TGTGCCAGCAGGTCGGGACAGGCGAGCTACGAGCAGTACTTC. Its translation is CASRSGQASYEQYF.

This rearrangement joins TRBV10-3 to TRBJ2-3; maybe TRBD2 (6 bases). V was pared by 4 bases and J by 0 bases, with 11 bases between. Germline V gene data show CDR1 as ENHRY and CDR2 as SYGVKD. The CDR3 has 15 residues. CDR3 sequence (DNA): TGTGCCATCAGTGCACTAGCAGCTAGCACAGATACGCAGTATTTT. It specifies CAISALAASTDTQYF.

This clone was seen only once. This chain uses TRBV5-1 with TRBJ2-3; 11 positions match TRBD2. This CDR3 has 18 residues. CDR1 and CDR2 (germline): SGHRS, YFSETQ. Losses at the gene ends were 4 bases for V and 2 bases for J; bases not matched to a gene: 12. The CDR3 is CASSPLGLAGGLTDTQYF. The CDR3 region has the DNA TGCGCCAGCAGCCCCCTCGGCCTAGCGGGAGGACTCACAGATACGCAGTATTTT.

Comment on this clone: Sequence at one end of the junction differs from germline and may be a read error. The rearrangement uses TRBV28 and TRBJ2-2; TRBD2 matches at 8 bases. Germline V gene data show CDR1 as MDHEN and CDR2 as SYDVKM. The CDR3 spans 15 residues. CDR3: CASSFGGAKTGELFF. CDR3 DNA sequence: TGTGCCAGCAGTTTCGGGGGGGCGAAAACCGGGGAGCTGTTTTTT.

A single count supports this clone. The rearrangement joins TRBV30 to TRBJ1-1, with no clear D. Germline V CDR1 and CDR2: GTSNPN, SVGIG (reference sequence). The CDR3 is 13 amino acids. V was cut by 0 bases and J by 0 bases, with 5 bases left in between. This chain's CDR3 is CAWSVFMNTEAFF. The CDR3 coding sequence is TGTGCCTGGAGTGTTTTCATGAACACTGAAGCTTTCTTT.

Here the CDR3 DNA reads TGTGCCACCAGCAGTTGGAACACTGAAGCTTTCTTT. Amino acid sequence: CATSSWNTEAFF. The gene calls are TRBV15 and TRBJ1-1; no firm D call. CDR3 length equals 12 residues. V was cut by 3 bases and J by 1 base, with 3 bases left in between. Germline V gene sequence: CDR1 LNHNV, CDR2 YYDKDF (reference sequence).